Following are 15 T cell receptor beta chains from one sample sequenced in a study of blood T cell repertoires in COVID-19. Using immunoSEQ multiplex PCR, the repertoire was profiled, and TCRdb retains in-frame clones only, with some absent. The sample lists some 130,000 clones, 80% to 90% occurring once. Sequenced material: peripheral blood. These receptors originate from a human donor in a cohort sampled during active COVID-19.

This clone showed up many times. This chain connects TRBV7-6 to TRBJ1-6; D possibly corresponds to TRBD1 (6 bases). Germline values: CDR1 SGHVS, CDR2 FNYEAQ. The CDR3 is made up of 16 amino acids. Trimming took off 5 bases at V and 6 bases at J, with 17 bases between the two ends. CDR3 region: CASSPRQTQGNSPLHF. CDR3 DNA: TGTGCCAGCAGCCCTAGACAAACACAGGGTAATTCACCCCTCCACTTT. The full variable domain, completed using reference TRBV7-6 and TRBJ1-6, is GAGVSQSPRYKVTKRGQDVALRCDPISGHVSLYWYRQALGQGPEFLTYFNYEAQQDKSGLPNDRFSAERPEGSISTLTIQRTEQRDSAMYRCASSPRQTQGNSPLHFGNGTRLTVT.

The chain joins TRBV25-1 to TRBJ1-2; tentatively, D is TRBD1 (6 bases). This CDR3 spans 14 amino acids. CDR1 and CDR2 (germline): MGHDK, SYGVNS. Trimming took off 3 bases at V and 8 bases at J, with 16 bases between the two ends. CDR3 region: CASSDSGGAEGYTF. CDR3 sequence (DNA): TGTGCCAGCAGTGATTCTGGGGGCGCGGAAGGCTACACCTTC.

The genes are TRBV2 and TRBJ2-7; D perhaps matches TRBD2 (6 bases). The CDR3 extends over 14 amino acids. The germline V gene encodes CDR1 SNHLY and CDR2 FYNNEI. V lost 2 bases and J lost 7, with 15 bases in between. This CDR3 reads CASSERGNGGEQYF. CDR3 bases: TGTGCCAGCAGTGAACGGGGCAACGGGGGTGAGCAGTACTTC.

As to this clone: The same CDR3 can be traced to other DNA sequences in this sample. V is TRBV6-5 and J is TRBJ2-7, with a weak D call TRBD1 (6 bases). This CDR3 contains 13 residues. V dropped 4 bases and J dropped 3 bases, with 10 bases sitting between them. Germline V CDR1 and CDR2: MNHEY, SVGAGI. CDR3 protein: CASSSDSVYEQYF. In DNA, the CDR3 is TGTGCCAGCAGTTCGGACAGTGTCTACGAGCAGTACTTC.

The V gene is TRBV5-6, the J gene TRBJ2-3; 14 bases map to TRBD2. Unmatched junction bases numbered 8, after V lost 3 bases and J lost 5 bases. CDR1 SGHDT and CDR2 YYEEEE come from the germline V gene. This CDR3 contains 17 residues. The CDR3 protein is CASSYKTSGGARDTQYF. The DNA for the CDR3 is TGTGCCAGCAGCTACAAGACTAGCGGGGGGGCTAGAGATACGCAGTATTTT.

This chain joins TRBV5-1 and TRBJ1-1; the match to TRBD1 covers 8 bases. The CDR3 contains 13 residues. The germline CDR1 and CDR2 sequences are SGHRS and YFSETQ. The junction had 2 bases not matched to a gene; V was cut back by 4 bases and J by 3 bases. In DNA form, the CDR3 reads TGCGCCAGCAGCCCCAGGGGGCACACTGAAGCTTTCTTT. Translation: CASSPRGHTEAFF.

This clone came up once. The rearrangement joins TRBV20-1 to TRBJ2-1, with TRBD2 as a possible D gene (6 bases). Germline CDR1 is DFQATT and CDR2 is SNEGSKA (reference sequence). V lost 3 bases and J 5 bases, leaving 8 bases between the germline ends. CDR3 length: 12 amino acids. CDR3: CSASRGDNEQFF. In DNA form, the CDR3 reads TGCAGTGCTAGTCGCGGGGACAATGAGCAGTTCTTC.

This chain uses TRBV5-1 with TRBJ2-1, with a tentative D call TRBD1 (6 bases). The V gene lost 0 bases and the J gene lost 4 bases, with 14 bases spanning the gap. This CDR3 contains 16 residues. Germline values: CDR1 SGHRS, CDR2 YFSETQ. The CDR3 nucleotides read TGCGCCAGCAGCTTGGCCAGGACAGCGCCATACAATGAGCAGTTCTTC. Protein sequence: CASSLARTAPYNEQFF.

As DNA, the CDR3 is TGTGCCAGCAGCCAGGACAGGAGCTCCTACGAGCAGTACTTC. Amino acids: CASSQDRSSYEQYF. V usage is TRBV2 and J usage is TRBJ2-7; 7 positions agree with TRBD1. Trimming at V came to 6 bases and at J to 0 bases, leaving 5 bases not matched to a gene. The CDR3 sequence is 14 residues long. CDR1 and CDR2 from the germline V gene are SNHLY and FYNNEI.

The chain couples TRBV5-4 to TRBJ2-3; 12 bases fit TRBD2. The V gene's germline CDR1 is SGHNT and CDR2 YYREEE (reference sequence). V gave up 4 bases and J gave up 3 bases; unmatched junction bases: 9. CDR3 length: 17 residues. CDR3 nucleotides: TGTGCCAGCAGCCCCATGACTAGCGGGGGACGGACAGATACGCAGTATTTT. Its translation is CASSPMTSGGRTDTQYF.

This clone was observed once. The chain is built from TRBV10-3 and TRBJ1-3; maybe TRBD1 (6 bases). CDR3 length: 12 amino acids. Trimming took off 3 bases at V and 8 bases at J, with 8 bases between the two ends. The germline V gene encodes CDR1 ENHRY and CDR2 SYGVKD. In nucleotides, the CDR3 is TGTGCCATCAGTGAACAGGGCTACACCATATATTTT. This sequence encodes CAISEQGYTIYF.

The chain carries TRBV6-5 and TRBJ1-2; possible D gene TRBD1, 5 bases. The CDR3 sequence is 13 residues long. V lost 10 bases, J lost 4 bases, and 16 bases lay in between. CDR1 and CDR2 from the germline V gene are MNHEY and SVGAGI. The CDR3 bases are TGTGCCACCAACCCGGGGACTCGCTATGGCTACACCTTC. It yields the protein CATNPGTRYGYTF.

In the case of this clone: Other DNA sequences in this sample translate to the same CDR3. The V call is TRBV5-4, the J call TRBJ2-5, with D possibly being TRBD2 (6 bases). CDR1 is SGHNT and CDR2 is YYREEE in the germline V gene (reference sequence). The CDR3 totals 13 residues. The V and J ends lost 4 bases and 3 bases respectively, with 10 bases between them. CDR3 bases: TGTGCCAGCAGCCCTCCGGGGGAAGAGACCCAGTACTTC. It is translated as CASSPPGEETQYF.

The rearrangement joins TRBV5-1 to TRBJ1-2; weak D call: TRBD1 (5 bases). The CDR3 loop spans 16 amino acids. In germline, CDR1 is SGHRS, CDR2 YFSETQ. Trimming pared 3 bases from V and 1 base from J, leaving 16 bases between. The DNA for the CDR3 is TGCGCCAGCAGCTGGGGTGGGGCGCGGAATAACTATGGCTACACCTTC. Protein sequence: CASSWGGARNNYGYTF.

The chain carries TRBV24-1 and TRBJ1-6; no clear D gene. The CDR3 covers 15 residues. Deletions cut 0 bases from V and 7 bases from J, with 9 bases between. Looked up from germline, CDR1 is KGHDR and CDR2 is SFDVKD. In nucleotides, the CDR3 is TGTGCCACCAGTGATTTGCGCGGGGAGAATTCACCCCTCCACTTT. It translates to CATSDLRGENSPLHF.